One and the same sample provided the 25 T cell receptor beta chains below, sequenced in a study of cytomegalovirus exposure and HLA in healthy donors. In the PCR, 60 Vbeta and 13 Jbeta primers were used. The repertoire was sequenced with immunoSEQ multiplex PCR; TCRdb's copy has only in-frame clones and lacks some. The data hold around 110,000 clones, with 50% to 70% observed a single time. The sample was PBMCs. These receptors all stem from a middle-aged woman in good health and CMV-seropositive.

The chain uses TRBV7-9 and TRBJ1-2, with D unclear. V was pared by 1 base and J by 4 bases, with 16 bases between. The CDR3 is 16 residues long. Germline CDR1 is SEHNR and CDR2 is FQNEAQ (reference sequence). The CDR3 DNA reads TGTGCCAGCAGCTTAGGGGGTATTTTCGGAGGCTATGGCTACACCTTC. Translation gives CASSLGGIFGGYGYTF.

The V call is TRBV27, the J call TRBJ2-7; 8 bases map to TRBD2. CDR1 and CDR2 (germline): MNHEY, SMNVEV (reference sequence). This CDR3 is 13 amino acids long. V was clipped by 5 bases and J by 3 bases; unmatched bases: 3. The CDR3 DNA sequence: TGTGCCAGCAGTCCGGGGGGGGGCTACGAGCAGTACTTC. This translates into CASSPGGGYEQYF.

The CDR3 nucleotides are TGCGCCAGCAGCCAAGATCTGGTCAGGGAGGGTGAAAAACTGTTTTTT. This encodes CASSQDLVREGEKLFF. The chain employs TRBV4-3 and TRBJ1-4; TRBD1 might be the D (5 bases). Looked up from germline, CDR1 is LGHNA and CDR2 is YSLEER. The V end lost 0 bases, the J end lost 7 bases, and 15 bases lay between the germline ends. This CDR3 has 16 residues.

The rearrangement joins TRBV28 to TRBJ1-2; D call uncertain. This CDR3 region has 12 residues. Germline loops: CDR1 MDHEN, CDR2 SYDVKM. The V end lost 10 bases, the J end lost 8 bases, and 17 bases lay between the germline ends. The CDR3 nucleotides read TGTGCCACCGAGCACGGGGAGCACGGCTACACCTTC. Translating gives CATEHGEHGYTF.

The chain uses TRBV7-8 and TRBJ2-5, with D maybe TRBD2 (5 bases). TRBJ2-7 matches the DNA end more closely, so the J call is doubtful. CDR1 and CDR2 (germline): SGHVS, FQNEAQ. The CDR3 has 12 residues. The CDR3 loop reads CASFREFSEQYF. DNA of the CDR3: TGTGCCAGTTTCCGGGAATTCTCCGAGCAGTACTTC.

This clone turned up a few times. This rearrangement joins TRBV6-4 to TRBJ2-1; TRBD2 matches at 14 bases. Germline V gives CDR1 MRHNA, CDR2 SNTAGT. The trim removed 6 bases at V and 8 bases at J, leaving 6 bases unmatched. This CDR3 spans 15 amino acids. The CDR3 region has the DNA TGTGCCAGCAGCACCGGGACTAGCGGGAGTTATGAGCAGTTCTTC. This codes for CASSTGTSGSYEQFF.

V is TRBV7-9 and J is TRBJ2-2; no definite D call. V lost 3 bases, J lost 0 bases, and 5 bases lay in between. CDR3 length: 14 amino acids. Germline loops: CDR1 SEHNR, CDR2 FQNEAQ (reference sequence). CDR3 nucleotides: TGTGCCAGCAGCTTTACAACGAACACCGGGGAGCTGTTTTTT. Protein product: CASSFTTNTGELFF.

The chain recombines TRBV4-3 with TRBJ2-7; 9 nucleotides agree with TRBD2. Germline CDR1 and CDR2: LGHNA and YSLEER. This CDR3 has 19 residues. V gave up 2 bases and J gave up 6 bases; unmatched junction bases: 20. This chain's CDR3 is CASSQRTGLAKTGGSEQYF. DNA of the CDR3: TGCGCCAGCAGCCAACGCACCGGACTAGCGAAGACGGGGGGTTCCGAGCAGTACTTC.

V usage is TRBV9 and J usage is TRBJ2-5; D is ambiguous. V dropped 3 bases and J dropped 5 bases, with 17 bases sitting between them. This CDR3 comprises 15 residues. The germline V gene has CDR1 SGDLS and CDR2 YYNGEE. The CDR3 sequence: CASSGRDFNSETQYF. In nucleotides, the CDR3 is TGTGCCAGCAGCGGTCGCGACTTCAATTCGGAGACCCAGTACTTC. The entire variable domain, with the rest obtained from reference TRBV9 and TRBJ2-5, is as follows: DSGVTQTPKHLITATGQRVTLRCSPRSGDLSVYWYQQSLDQGLQFLIQYYNGEERAKGNILERFSAQQFPDLHSELNLSSLELGDSALYFCASSGRDFNSETQYFGPGTRLLVL.

The chain combines TRBV7-6 with TRBJ2-1; TRBD1 matches 9 bases. CDR3 length equals 16 residues. Germline V gene data show CDR1 as SGHVS and CDR2 as FNYEAQ. Trimming removed 3 bases from V and 9 bases from J; junction bases left unmatched: 12. CDR3 residues: CASSLSSGDRVSEQFF. The DNA for the CDR3 is TGTGCCAGCAGCTTGAGTTCCGGGGACAGGGTCTCTGAGCAGTTCTTC.

Only a few counts were recorded for this clone. V and J are TRBV5-5 and TRBJ2-7; 10 bases align to TRBD1. J was trimmed by 2 bases and V by 4 bases; bases with no gene match: 3. The CDR3 contains 14 residues. Germline V lookup: CDR1 SGHKS, CDR2 YYEKEE (reference sequence). CDR3 in DNA: TGTGCCAGCAGCACAGGGACAGGGGCCTACGAGCAGTACTTC. Amino acids: CASSTGTGAYEQYF.

The CDR3: CASRVDSPARQYF. Written as DNA, the CDR3 is TGTGCCAGCAGGGTTGACAGCCCAGCAAGGCAGTATTTT. The genes are TRBV6-5 and TRBJ2-3, with D perhaps matching TRBD1 (5 bases). This CDR3 is 13 amino acids long. The germline V gene has CDR1 MNHEY and CDR2 SVGAGI. The V gene lost 6 bases and the J gene lost 11 bases, with 18 bases spanning the gap.

The CDR3: CASSFLGVNEQFF. For the CDR3, the DNA is TGTGCCAGCAGCTTCCTAGGGGTAAATGAGCAGTTCTTC. The rearrangement joins TRBV11-3 to TRBJ2-1, with a tentative D call TRBD1 (5 bases). V lost 3 bases and J 7 bases, leaving 10 bases between the germline ends. The germline V gene encodes CDR1 SGHNT and CDR2 YENEEA. The CDR3 covers 13 residues. Combining the CDR3 with reference TRBV11-3 and TRBJ2-1 gives the whole variable domain EAGVVQSPRYKIIEKKQPVAFWCNPISGHNTLYWYLQNLGQGPELLIRYENEEAVDDSQLPKDRFSAERLKGVDSTLKIQPAELGDSAVYLCASSFLGVNEQFFGPGTRLTVL.

This clone was recorded once. Compared with germline, one end of the junction differs, possibly owing to a read error. The chain is built from TRBV27 and TRBJ2-1; weak D call: TRBD1 (6 bases). The CDR3 is made up of 15 amino acids. Germline V gene data show CDR1 as MNHEY and CDR2 as SMNVEV (reference sequence). CDR3 sequence reads: CAGSVFRGPNNEQFF. The CDR3 nucleotides read TGTGCCGGCAGCGTTTTCAGGGGACCTAACAATGAGCAGTTCTTC.

The chain is built from TRBV7-2 and TRBJ2-7; TRBD2 aligns across 8 bases. There are 15 residues in the CDR3. V lost 5 bases, J lost 4 bases, and 10 bases stayed unmatched. The germline V gene encodes CDR1 SGHTA and CDR2 FQGNSA. The CDR3 DNA sequence: TGTGCCAGCAGCGCGAACCCCGTAGCGGGATACGAGCAGTACTTC. This translates into CASSANPVAGYEQYF.

This chain uses TRBV2 with TRBJ2-7; D may be TRBD1 (6 bases). Germline CDR1 is SNHLY and CDR2 is FYNNEI. This CDR3 has 13 amino acids. V was cut by 7 bases and J by 2 bases, with 12 bases left in between. The CDR3, as DNA: TGTGCCAGCAAGGGGACACCGGCCTACGAGCAGTACTTC. Translation gives CASKGTPAYEQYF.

The table lists this clone with a few counts. The J gene is TRBJ2-4, the V gene TRBV18; D is uncertain. The germline V and J ends were trimmed by 3 bases and 8 bases, with 11 bases remaining between them. This CDR3 region has 13 residues. Germline V gene data show CDR1 as KGHSH and CDR2 as LQKENI. In DNA, the CDR3 is TGTGCCAGCTCACCCATTTCATCAGACATTCAGTACTTC. Amino acids: CASSPISSDIQYF.

The genes are TRBV7-9 and TRBJ2-3; 8 nucleotides agree with TRBD2. Germline V gene data show CDR1 as SEHNR and CDR2 as FQNEAQ (reference sequence). This CDR3 is built from 15 residues. V was pared by 5 bases and J by 5 bases, with 9 bases of the junction left unmatched. This chain's CDR3 is CASSPSSGYEDTQYF. The CDR3 coding sequence is TGTGCCAGCAGCCCCTCTAGCGGGTATGAAGATACGCAGTATTTT.

The chain combines TRBV2 with TRBJ2-1, with TRBD2 identical over 8 bases. Germline V gene data show CDR1 as SNHLY and CDR2 as FYNNEI. CDR3 size: 13 residues. Trimming cost V 7 bases and J 15 bases; bases outside gene matches: 14. In DNA form, the CDR3 reads TGTGCCAGCACCGGGGGGGAGGGGATATTCAGGTTCTTC. It is translated as CASTGGEGIFRFF.

V gene TRBV6-1 combines with J gene TRBJ1-1; no clear D gene. The CDR3 has 15 amino acids. V dropped 3 bases and J dropped 6 bases, with 17 bases sitting between them. Germline values: CDR1 MNHNS, CDR2 SASEGT. Here the CDR3 reads CASSDTSMEGAEAFF. The CDR3 coding sequence is TGTGCCAGCAGTGATACTTCGATGGAGGGTGCTGAAGCTTTCTTT.

The rearrangement uses TRBV13 and TRBJ1-2; possibly TRBD1 for D (6 bases). Germline lookup yields CDR1 PRHDT and CDR2 FYEKMQ (reference sequence). The ends were cut back, 5 bases at V and 6 bases at J, with 13 bases in the middle. The CDR3 has 13 residues. This chain's CDR3 is CASSLTGNDGYTF. CDR3 DNA sequence: TGTGCCAGCAGCCTCACAGGGAATGATGGCTACACCTTC.

CDR3 in amino acids: CASGSSTSASYNEQFF. Here the CDR3 DNA reads TGTGCTAGTGGTTCCTCGACTAGCGCGTCCTACAATGAGCAGTTCTTC. This chain joins TRBV12-5 and TRBJ2-1; 8 positions match TRBD2. V gave up 4 bases and J gave up 1 base; unmatched junction bases: 6. Germline CDR1 is LGHNT and CDR2 is FRNRAP. CDR3 length equals 16 residues.

This sequence joins TRBV5-6 and TRBJ1-1, with D possibly TRBD1 on 5 matching bases. The CDR3 runs 15 residues. Germline V lookup: CDR1 SGHDT, CDR2 YYEEEE. The V end lost 1 base, the J end lost 7 bases, and 17 bases lay between the germline ends. CDR3 amino acids: CASSLSLGVGGEAFF. As DNA, the CDR3 is TGTGCCAGCAGCTTGTCGCTTGGGGTGGGGGGTGAAGCTTTCTTT.

The genes are TRBV5-1 and TRBJ1-3; TRBD1 agrees at 11 bases. The ends lost 0 bases at V and 0 bases at J; junction bases unmatched: 2. Germline CDR1 is SGHRS and CDR2 is YFSETQ. This CDR3 spans 17 amino acids. Written as DNA, the CDR3 is TGCGCCAGCAGCTTGGGGACAGGGGGCGCCTCTGGAAACACCATATATTTT. Translated, it gives CASSLGTGGASGNTIYF.

The rearrangement uses TRBV27 and TRBJ2-1; 7 bases map to TRBD2. The length of the CDR3 is 15 residues. The V and J ends lost 6 bases and 2 bases, in that order; junction bases with no gene match: 7. Per the germline V gene, CDR1 is MNHEY and CDR2 is SMNVEV (reference sequence). The CDR3 coding sequence is TGTGCCAGCAGCTCCGGGACTAAACCCTACAATGAGCAGTTCTTC. Translating gives CASSSGTKPYNEQFF.